These 27 T cell receptor beta chains share one sample of origin, sequenced in a study of blood T cell repertoires in COVID-19. Clones were read by immunoSEQ multiplex PCR, and TCRdb kept only the in-frame ones, dropping some. The sample records 200,000 to 250,000 clones, 80% being singletons. Sequencing input: PBMCs or T cells enriched from blood (not recorded which). Receptor source: a man aged 30 to 39 with acute COVID-19.

V is TRBV6-5 and J is TRBJ2-7; 8 positions agree with TRBD2. CDR1 and CDR2 (germline): MNHEY, SVGAGI. V trimming: 7 bases; J trimming: 0 bases; junction bases outside the gene matches: 8. The CDR3 consists of 15 residues. CDR3 in amino acids: CASNRAGASSYEQYF. CDR3 bases: TGTGCCAGCAATCGAGCGGGGGCTAGCTCCTACGAGCAGTACTTC.

The rearrangement joins TRBV28 to TRBJ2-7, with 8 bases lining up with TRBD1. V was clipped by 4 bases and J by 3 bases; unmatched bases: 2. Per germline, CDR1 MDHEN and CDR2 SYDVKM. The CDR3 loop spans 13 amino acids. The CDR3 DNA is TGTGCCAGCAGTTCTGGACAGGGCTACGAGCAGTACTTC. Translated, it gives CASSSGQGYEQYF.

J is TRBJ2-3 and V is TRBV5-4; 11 bases are a match to TRBD2. CDR3 length: 18 amino acids. CDR1 is SGHNT, CDR2 YYREEE, per germline (reference sequence). V trimming: 1 base; J trimming: 6 bases; junction bases outside the gene matches: 13. The DNA of the CDR3 is TGTGCCAGCAGCTTGCAGCCTAGCGGGGGGCCTAAGGGGGATACGCAGTATTTT. It specifies CASSLQPSGGPKGDTQYF.

The chain has TRBV5-5 and TRBJ2-3; 9 bases map to TRBD2. The CDR3 totals 18 residues. With V trimmed by 0 bases and J by 4 bases, 12 bases remained unmatched. Germline V gives CDR1 SGHKS, CDR2 YYEKEE (reference sequence). The DNA for the CDR3 is TGTGCCAGCAGCTTGGAAATGTGGCCTAGCGGGAAACCAGATACGCAGTATTTT. This sequence encodes CASSLEMWPSGKPDTQYF.

The gene calls are TRBV27 and TRBJ2-7, with 10 bases matching TRBD1. Germline trimming cut 3 bases from V and 3 bases from J; bases unmatched to any gene: 2. The CDR3 is 14 amino acids. Germline V gene data show CDR1 as MNHEY and CDR2 as SMNVEV (reference sequence). CDR3 coding DNA: TGTGCCAGCAGTTTCCGGGACAGGGGCTACGAGCAGTACTTC. Translated: CASSFRDRGYEQYF.

The chain joins TRBV5-1 to TRBJ2-2; D may be TRBD1 (6 bases). Trimming stripped 4 bases from V and 4 bases from J, with 11 bases between. The germline V gene encodes CDR1 SGHRS and CDR2 YFSETQ. The CDR3 extends over 14 amino acids. As DNA, the CDR3 is TGCGCCAGCAGCGACGGACAGATCACCGGGGAGCTGTTTTTT. It specifies CASSDGQITGELFF.

This chain joins TRBV7-9 and TRBJ1-1; 8 bases are a match to TRBD1. V was clipped by 5 bases and J by 4 bases; unmatched bases: 6. The CDR3 is 14 amino acids. Germline CDR1 and CDR2: SEHNR and FQNEAQ (reference sequence). CDR3 protein: CASSRTGGSTEAFF. The CDR3 bases are TGTGCCAGCAGCCGAACAGGGGGTTCCACTGAAGCTTTCTTT.

The chain couples TRBV6-5 to TRBJ2-3; D not certain. This CDR3 comprises 13 residues. CDR1 MNHEY and CDR2 SVGAGI come from the germline V gene. With 2 bases removed from V and 4 bases from J, the gap between germline ends came to 7 bases. CDR3 amino acids: CASSYRVPDTQYF. CDR3 in DNA: TGTGCCAGCAGTTACCGAGTTCCAGATACGCAGTATTTT.

The rearrangement links TRBV3-1 (or the pseudogene TRBV3-2) to TRBJ2-1, with 10 bases lining up with TRBD2. CDR3 size: 19 residues. Trimming removed 4 bases from V and 8 bases from J; junction bases left unmatched: 20. The V gene's germline CDR1 is LGHDT and CDR2 YNNKEL (reference sequence). The CDR3 loop is CASSRRSVGSGGWADEQFF. The CDR3 DNA reads TGTGCCAGCAGCCGGCGGTCGGTTGGTAGCGGGGGGTGGGCCGATGAGCAGTTCTTC.

V is TRBV2 and J is TRBJ2-1, with TRBD1 as a possible D gene (6 bases). Germline values: CDR1 SNHLY, CDR2 FYNNEI. This CDR3 contains 12 residues. The germline V and J ends were trimmed by 6 bases and 10 bases, with 13 bases remaining between them. CDR3 sequence: CASRGQNIEQFF. CDR3 in DNA: TGTGCCAGCAGAGGACAGAATATCGAGCAGTTCTTC. Based on the CDR3 plus reference TRBV2 and TRBJ2-1, the full variable domain is EPEVTQTPSHQVTQMGQEVILRCVPISNHLYFYWYRQILGQKVEFLVSFYNNEISEKSEIFDDQFSVERPDGSNFTLKIRSTKLEDSAMYFCASRGQNIEQFFGPGTRLTVL.

J is TRBJ2-2 and V is TRBV11-2; D unclear. This CDR3 has 15 residues. Germline V gene data show CDR1 as SGHAT and CDR2 as FQNNGV. V was trimmed by 1 base and J by 1 base, leaving 7 bases between them. The CDR3 protein is CASSLVTGNTGELFF. CDR3 nucleotides: TGTGCCAGCAGCTTAGTGACTGGGAACACCGGGGAGCTGTTTTTT.

The chain combines TRBV5-6 with TRBJ1-2; weak D call: TRBD1 (5 bases). Germline V gene data show CDR1 as SGHDT and CDR2 as YYEEEE. V dropped 3 bases and J dropped 3 bases, with 9 bases sitting between them. The CDR3 has 13 residues. The chain's CDR3 is CASSSRTYYGYTF. Written as DNA, the CDR3 is TGTGCCAGCAGCTCCAGGACATACTATGGCTACACCTTC.

The rearrangement uses TRBV19 and TRBJ1-6, with 7 bases matching TRBD1. V dropped 4 bases and J dropped 5; count of bases not matched to a gene: 11. CDR1 is LNHDA and CDR2 is SQIVND in the germline V gene (reference sequence). This CDR3 is built from 17 residues. The CDR3 region is CASSRGSGGRDNSPLHF. The CDR3 nucleotides read TGTGCCAGTAGTAGAGGATCAGGGGGACGGGATAATTCACCCCTCCACTTT.

The rearrangement links TRBV28 to TRBJ1-5; 7 nucleotides match TRBD1. CDR3 length: 15 amino acids. The germline V gene encodes CDR1 MDHEN and CDR2 SYDVKM. Trimming took 5 bases from V and 2 from J; bases not matched to a gene: 6. The CDR3 region is CASSDRVVGNQPQHF. The CDR3 nucleotides read TGTGCCAGCAGTGACAGGGTGGTTGGCAATCAGCCCCAGCATTTT.

This clone came up many times. The V call is TRBV4-2, the J call TRBJ2-3; D is possibly TRBD1 (5 bases). V shed 0 bases and J shed 4 bases, with 11 bases lying between them. The V gene's germline CDR1 is LGHNA and CDR2 YNFKEQ. This CDR3 has 15 amino acids. Here the CDR3 reads CASSQEDQGADTQYF. Written as DNA, the CDR3 is TGTGCCAGCAGCCAAGAAGATCAAGGGGCAGATACGCAGTATTTT.

This chain connects TRBV5-1 to TRBJ2-3, with 7 positions matching TRBD1. CDR1 and CDR2 from the germline V gene are SGHRS and YFSETQ. V trimming: 0 bases; J trimming: 6 bases; junction bases outside the gene matches: 4. The CDR3 length is 14 residues. CDR3 loop: CASSLARGLDTQYF. In DNA, the CDR3 is TGCGCCAGCAGCTTGGCCAGGGGGTTGGATACGCAGTATTTT.

CDR3 loop: CASSVTSGGTVRAQYF. The CDR3 DNA follows: TGTGCCAGCAGTGTCACTAGCGGGGGAACGGTCCGTGCGCAGTATTTT. The V call is TRBV6-1, the J call TRBJ2-3; 11 positions agree with TRBD2. The CDR3 extends over 16 amino acids. Germline-derived CDR1 and CDR2 are MNHNS and SASEGT. J lost 10 bases, V lost 4 bases, and 13 bases had no gene match.

This clone was recorded once. This chain connects TRBV9 to TRBJ2-7; D might be TRBD1 (5 bases). Trimming shortened V by 0 bases and J by 2 bases, and 9 bases separated the two germline ends. In germline, CDR1 is SGDLS, CDR2 YYNGEE. This CDR3 has 14 residues. CDR3: CASSVATGTYEQYF. The CDR3, as DNA: TGTGCCAGCAGCGTAGCTACAGGCACCTACGAGCAGTACTTC.

J is TRBJ1-1 and V is TRBV6-1; D is uncertain. The CDR3 is 12 residues long. Trimming cost V 8 bases and J 4 bases, with 11 bases left between them. Germline V gene data show CDR1 as MNHNS and CDR2 as SASEGT. The DNA for the CDR3 is TGTGCCAGCCTTCAGGAGGGCACTGAAGCTTTCTTT. Translation: CASLQEGTEAFF.

The CDR3 bases are TGTGCCAGCACCCTAGGGGCTTCGAACACCGGGGAGCTGTTTTTT. Translating gives CASTLGASNTGELFF. V and J are TRBV7-9 and TRBJ2-2; D perhaps matches TRBD1 (5 bases). CDR1 SEHNR and CDR2 FQNEAQ come from the germline V gene (reference sequence). The CDR3 runs 15 residues. Trimming shortened V by 7 bases and J by 0 bases, and 12 bases separated the two germline ends.

The rearrangement links TRBV3-1 (or the pseudogene TRBV3-2) to TRBJ2-2; 7 bases match TRBD2. Unmatched junction bases numbered 7, after V lost 4 bases and J lost 5 bases. This CDR3 comprises 15 residues. CDR1 is LGHDT and CDR2 is YNNKEL in the germline V gene (reference sequence). The CDR3 DNA reads as TGTGCCAGCAGCCCAACCCGGACTAGAACCGGGGAGCTGTTTTTT. This sequence encodes CASSPTRTRTGELFF.

Notes on this clone: Other DNA sequences in the same sample also yield this CDR3. V and J are TRBV3-1 (or the pseudogene TRBV3-2) and TRBJ1-2; the D gene is possibly TRBD1 (5 bases). CDR3 size: 11 residues. V was cut by 3 bases and J by 8 bases, with 7 bases left in between. CDR1 and CDR2 from the germline V gene are LGHDT and YNNKEL (reference sequence). CDR3 residues: CASSQQGGYTF. CDR3 in DNA: TGTGCCAGCAGCCAGCAGGGAGGCTACACCTTC.

V and J are TRBV5-1 and TRBJ1-5; D is unclear. V gave up 2 bases and J gave up 9 bases, with 9 bases separating them. Germline V gene sequence: CDR1 SGHRS, CDR2 YFSETQ. This CDR3 is built from 12 residues. CDR3 protein: CASSLDGWPQHF. The DNA of the CDR3 is TGCGCCAGCAGCTTAGACGGGTGGCCCCAGCATTTT.

This sequence joins TRBV2 and TRBJ1-1; 9 bases map to TRBD1. From germline, CDR1 is SNHLY and CDR2 FYNNEI. Trimming at V came to 6 bases and at J to 5 bases, leaving 10 bases not matched to a gene. The CDR3 is 15 amino acids. The CDR3, as DNA: TGTGCCAGCAGACCCACCGGGACAGGGAGGACTGAAGCTTTCTTT. It translates to CASRPTGTGRTEAFF.

This chain connects TRBV27 to TRBJ2-3; 7 positions match TRBD2. The CDR3 length is 15 residues. V lost 5 bases to trimming and J lost 1 base; unmatched junction nucleotides: 6. Germline CDR1 MNHEY, CDR2 SMNVEV (reference sequence). Here the CDR3 DNA reads TGTGCCAGCAGTCAAAGGGACTACCGCACAGATACGCAGTATTTT. The encoded protein is CASSQRDYRTDTQYF.

This rearrangement joins TRBV19 to TRBJ1-5; a weak D match, TRBD1 (5 bases). The CDR3 extends over 12 amino acids. The V end lost 10 bases, the J end lost 6 bases, and 13 bases lay between the germline ends. The germline CDR1 and CDR2 sequences are LNHDA and SQIVND (reference sequence). The CDR3 is CATRLGGQPQHF. As DNA, the CDR3 is TGTGCCACCCGATTGGGGGGTCAGCCCCAGCATTTT.

The chain carries TRBV9 and TRBJ1-2, with 7 bases fitting TRBD1. Germline-derived CDR1 and CDR2 are SGDLS and YYNGEE. The CDR3 is made up of 14 amino acids. V was clipped by 3 bases and J by 8 bases; unmatched bases: 10. The CDR3 reads CASSEGGQPRGYTF. The CDR3 DNA reads TGTGCCAGCAGCGAGGGGGGACAGCCCAGGGGCTACACCTTC.